This entry is about one T cell receptor beta chain. The specificity of this receptor is unknown. Base qualities are not recorded, but no much larger clone differs from it by a single base. Each collaborating institution followed its own protocols to collect whole blood in K2EDTA tubes. For TCRbeta analysis, collaborators shipped samples in one of three forms: frozen whole blood, isolated PBMCs, or DNA extracted from either of those sample types. The CDR1 and CDR2 encoded by the germline V gene are SGHDT and YYEEEE. Clipping removes 0 bases from V and 4 bases from J, with 5 as the unmatched junction base count. Reading from cysteine to phenylalanine, the CDR3 counts 15 amino acids. This entry keeps only the CDR3 DNA: 45 bases, framed from base 1. The entry originates in a study of blood T cell repertoires in COVID-19 (dated by TCRdb to 2019 to 2021). Regarding the complete study: Samples covering the acute and convalescent phases of COVID-19 were provided by collaborators in the United States, Italy and Spain. The material from the prospective study consisted of cDNA or gDNA derived from T cells, B-cell-depleted T cells, or PBMCs. Subjects who had been exposed to COVID-19, were actively infected with it, or had recovered from it provided the deeply sampled blood TCRbeta repertoires that made up the dataset. The repertoires were released in a freely available public database intended as a resource for research on the immune response to SARS-CoV-2. The samples were drawn from two sources: the first 160 participants of the ongoing ImmuneRACE study, and 950 to 1,500 subjects contributed by 6 global collaborators. Sample metadata almost always included a de-identified subject ID, COVID-19 status, age in years and sex. Where HLA class I and class II types were available, the types were taken from metadata supplied by the sample provider, not from assay-based typing.

TCRbeta CDR3 regions were amplified from genomic DNA using the immunoSEQ Assay, a bias-controlled multiplex PCR. The authors processed their data as follows. Nucleated cell counts per sample were estimated from amplification of reference gene primers within the assay. Sequence reads were collapsed and filtered to measure the absolute abundance of every unique TCRbeta CDR3 rearrangement. Productive Simpson clonality was computed per sample as the square root of Simpson's diversity index over productive rearrangements. TCRdb mirrors the immuneACCESS table, restricted to in-frame sequences. Some clones are absent from its copies; in checked studies, under half trace to an unresolved V gene, and the reason for the others is unknown. For V, J and clone size, that table is used; D and trimming come from the DNA. The sample table lists about 15,000 clones, roughly three quarters of them with a count of one. The ten largest clonotypes hold roughly 13% of the sample.

Summary of the overall study and its limitations: How much clinical and demographic metadata was included differed by source and by participant, and the metadata was provided uncurated.

The clonotype originates from a man aged 55 to 70 with acute or convalescent COVID-19. Here the chain combines TRBV5-6 and TRBJ2-3, with 7 junctional bases fitting TRBD1. The specimen was peripheral blood. The CDR3 sequence is CASSLGQGGPDTQYF. The DNA sequence is TGTGCCAGCAGCTTGGGACAGGGCGGCCCAGATACGCAGTATTTT. Extended through the reference TRBV5-6 and TRBJ2-3 proteins, this CDR3 yields the full variable domain: DAGVTQSPTHLIKTRGQQVTLRCSPKSGHDTVSWYQQALGQGPQFIFQYYEEEERQRGNFPDRFSGHQFPNYSSELNVNALLLGDSALYLCASSLGQGGPDTQYFGPGTRLTVL.